Following are 10 T cell receptor beta chains from one sample sequenced in a study of T-cell reconstitution after alpha-beta-depleted transplantation in children. Study-level results: At one year after transplant, newly produced T cells mostly accounted for T-cell counts and diversity.

No antigen has been assigned to these receptors. It was with unique molecular identifiers that the TCRbeta library was prepared. TCRdb fed the PCR reads into MiXCR, producing one record per CDR3 protein. Of about 300,000 distinct CDR3 sequences in the sample, around 7.1% are singletons; the top ten hold 9.1%. The source material was peripheral blood, sampled 360 days after TCRalphabeta/CD19-depleted stem cell transplant. All receptors come from a female patient aged 2-15 years who had a stem cell transplant for Fanconi anemia, so the T cells may come from the graft donor.

In this sample, this clonotype turned up many times. The chain recombines TRBV5-1 with TRBJ1-1, with 9 bases identical to TRBD1. The junction had 11 bases not matched to a gene; V was cut back by 4 bases and J by 4 bases. This CDR3 has 16 residues. From germline, CDR1 is SGHRS and CDR2 YFSETQ. The CDR3 sequence is CASSQDRGRRGTEAFF. The DNA of the CDR3 is TGCGCCAGCAGCCAAGACAGGGGGAGGAGAGGCACTGAAGCTTTCTTT.

The chain carries TRBV6-1 and TRBJ1-3, with 7 bases matching TRBD1. Germline CDR1 and CDR2: MNHNS and SASEGT. V was clipped by 6 bases and J by 8 bases; unmatched bases: 7. The CDR3 sequence is 13 residues long. For the CDR3, the DNA is TGTGCCAGCAGCCCGCAGGGGGAAGACACCATATATTTT. Amino acids: CASSPQGEDTIYF.

This chain links TRBV7-8 with TRBJ2-1; TRBD2 is a possible D gene (6 bases). The germline V gene has CDR1 SGHVS and CDR2 FQNEAQ. This CDR3 region has 15 residues. V was pared by 1 base and J by 5 bases, with 12 bases between. CDR3 in DNA: TGTGCCAGCAGCTTAGGCATCGGGGGAAACAATGAGCAGTTCTTC. Protein sequence: CASSLGIGGNNEQFF.

The chain joins TRBV6-4 to TRBJ2-5, with D possibly TRBD2 on 6 matching bases. The CDR3 has 17 residues. Between the trimmed V and J ends, which lost 2 bases and 5 bases, there was a span of 21 bases. Germline V gene lookup returns CDR1 MRHNA and CDR2 SNTAGT. CDR3 nucleotide sequence: TGTGCCAGCAGTGACGATCGACTAGAGGTGGTGGGCGAGACCCAGTACTTC. This gives the protein CASSDDRLEVVGETQYF.

This clonotype occurred many times. V gene TRBV10-3 combines with J gene TRBJ2-1; D is ambiguous. Per the germline V gene, CDR1 is ENHRY and CDR2 is SYGVKD. Trimming took 4 bases from V and 0 from J, leaving 10 bases between them. The CDR3 consists of 15 residues. DNA for the CDR3: TGTGCCATCAGTGCGACATCAAGCTCCTACAATGAGCAGTTCTTC. It is translated as CAISATSSSYNEQFF.

J is TRBJ2-1 and V is TRBV7-2; either TRBD1 or TRBD2 may supply D (6 bases each). The V end lost 7 bases, the J end lost 0 bases, and 13 bases lay between the germline ends. Germline V CDR1 and CDR2: SGHTA, FQGNSA. This CDR3 spans 15 amino acids. The CDR3 loop reads CASNPGGLSYNEQFF. The CDR3 region has the DNA TGTGCCAGCAATCCCGGGGGCCTCTCCTACAATGAGCAGTTCTTC.

The chain has TRBV27 and TRBJ2-2; tentative D call: TRBD1 (5 bases). This CDR3 is built from 16 residues. The germline V gene encodes CDR1 MNHEY and CDR2 SMNVEV (reference sequence). Between the trimmed V and J ends, which lost 5 bases and 0 bases, there was a span of 13 bases. The CDR3 nucleotides are TGTGCCAGCAGTCCGTGGACAACGACGAACACCGGGGAGCTGTTTTTT. Residues: CASSPWTTTNTGELFF.

The chain recombines TRBV5-1 with TRBJ2-7; D may be TRBD1 (5 bases). The CDR3 consists of 16 residues. In germline, CDR1 is SGHRS, CDR2 YFSETQ. Trimming shortened V by 5 bases and J by 3 bases, and 21 bases separated the two germline ends. CDR3 protein: CASRDPAQGPYYEQYF. CDR3 nucleotides: TGCGCCAGCAGGGATCCCGCGCAGGGCCCTTACTACGAGCAGTACTTC. The whole variable domain, filled in from reference TRBV5-1 and TRBJ2-7, reads KAGVTQTPRYLIKTRGQQVTLSCSPISGHRSVSWYQQTPGQGLQFLFEYFSETQRNKGNFPGRFSGRQFSNSRSEMNVSTLELGDSALYLCASRDPAQGPYYEQYFGPGTRLTVT.

The J gene is TRBJ2-2, the V gene TRBV6-2 or TRBV6-3; maybe TRBD2 (7 bases). The CDR3 has 16 residues. Trimming cost V 7 bases and J 4 bases, with 19 bases left between them. The V gene's germline CDR1 is MNHEY and CDR2 SVGEGT. CDR3 sequence (DNA): TGTGCCAGCACCTCGTACGGGGGGCGCGCCACCGGGGAGCTGTTTTTT. This sequence encodes CASTSYGGRATGELFF.

This clonotype was detected ten times or more. This rearrangement joins TRBV12-3 or TRBV12-4 to TRBJ2-3; maybe TRBD2 (6 bases). The CDR3 length is 14 residues. The V end lost 7 bases, the J end lost 8 bases, and 19 bases lay between the germline ends. CDR3: CASNTGEPGRTQYF. The CDR3 bases are TGTGCCAGCAATACGGGAGAGCCCGGCCGTACGCAGTATTTT.